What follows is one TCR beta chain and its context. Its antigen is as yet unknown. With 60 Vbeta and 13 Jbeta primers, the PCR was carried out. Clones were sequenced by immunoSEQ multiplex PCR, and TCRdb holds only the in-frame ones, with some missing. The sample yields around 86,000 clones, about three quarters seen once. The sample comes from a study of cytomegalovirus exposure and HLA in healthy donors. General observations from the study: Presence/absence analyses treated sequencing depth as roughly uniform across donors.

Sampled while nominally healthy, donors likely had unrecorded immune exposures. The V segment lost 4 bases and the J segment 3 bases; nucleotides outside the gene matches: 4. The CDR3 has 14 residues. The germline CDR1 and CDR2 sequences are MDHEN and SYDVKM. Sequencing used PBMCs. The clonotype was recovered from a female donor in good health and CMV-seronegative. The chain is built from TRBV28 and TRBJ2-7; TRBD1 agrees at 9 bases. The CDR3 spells CASSSTGGIYEQYF. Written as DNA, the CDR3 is TGTGCCAGCAGTTCAACAGGGGGCATCTACGAGCAGTACTTC.